This T cell receptor beta chain was identified during a study of cytomegalovirus exposure and HLA in healthy donors. Study context: Unique TCRs numbering about 87 million, obtained from HLA-typed donors, made up an early data release.

Amplification used 60 Vbeta primers and 13 Jbeta primers. Assay used: immunoSEQ multiplex PCR; TCRdb lists only in-frame clones, some missing. The sample includes under 130,000 clones, 83% of them seen just once. Study-level findings and limits: What TCR beta sequences reportedly achieved was accurate prediction of HLA-A and HLA-B alleles in most subjects. V- and J-gene trimming in TCR beta was tied to a missense DCLRE1C variant by an analysis performed later.

CDR3 length: 14 residues. Trimming stripped 5 bases from V and 0 bases from J, with 10 bases between. In germline, CDR1 is SGHVS, CDR2 FQNEAQ. Turning to this clone: Its antigen is unidentified.

The genes are TRBV7-8 and TRBJ1-2; D gene unclear. Source material: PBMCs. The receptor comes from a man between 18 and 35 years old in good health and CMV-seronegative. CDR3 loop: CASSPSASNYGYTF. CDR3 nucleotide sequence: TGTGCCAGCAGCCCATCTGCGTCTAACTATGGCTACACCTTC.